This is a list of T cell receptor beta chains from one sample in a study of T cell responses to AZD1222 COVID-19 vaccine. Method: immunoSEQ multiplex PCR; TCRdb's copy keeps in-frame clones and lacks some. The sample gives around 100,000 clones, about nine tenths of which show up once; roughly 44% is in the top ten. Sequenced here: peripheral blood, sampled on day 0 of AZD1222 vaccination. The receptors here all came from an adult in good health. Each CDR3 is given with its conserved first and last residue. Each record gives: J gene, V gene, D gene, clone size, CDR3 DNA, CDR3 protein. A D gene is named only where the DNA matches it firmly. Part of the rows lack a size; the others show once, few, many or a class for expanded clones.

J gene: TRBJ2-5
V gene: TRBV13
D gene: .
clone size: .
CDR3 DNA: TGTGCCAGCAGCTTGCGAAGCCAAGAGACCCAGTACTTC
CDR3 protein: CASSLRSQETQYF

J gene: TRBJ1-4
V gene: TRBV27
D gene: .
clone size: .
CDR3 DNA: TGTGCCAGCAGTTTATCGAGAGCTAATGAAAAACTGTTTTTT
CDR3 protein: CASSLSRANEKLFF

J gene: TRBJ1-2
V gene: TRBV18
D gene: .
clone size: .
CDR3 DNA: TGTGCCAGCTCCCCCGTGGGGCCAGGTGGCTACACCTTC
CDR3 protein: CASSPVGPGGYTF

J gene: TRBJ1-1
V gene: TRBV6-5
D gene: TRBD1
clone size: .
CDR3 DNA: TGTGCCACAAAACAGGGGGCGAGCACTGAAGCTTTCTTT
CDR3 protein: CATKQGASTEAFF

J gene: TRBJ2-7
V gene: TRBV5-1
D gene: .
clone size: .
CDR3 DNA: TGCGCCAGCAGCCTGGACAATTCCTACGAGCAGTACTTC
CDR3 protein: CASSLDNSYEQYF

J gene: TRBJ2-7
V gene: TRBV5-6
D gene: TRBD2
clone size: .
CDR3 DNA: TGTGCCAGCAGCCGGCAGGGACTAGCGGGAGATCCCTACGAGCAGTACTTC
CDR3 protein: CASSRQGLAGDPYEQYF

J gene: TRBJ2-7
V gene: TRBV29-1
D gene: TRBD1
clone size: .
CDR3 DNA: TGCAGCGTTGCCGGGACAGGGGGCTTTTCGGAGCAGTACTTC
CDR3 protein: CSVAGTGGFSEQYF

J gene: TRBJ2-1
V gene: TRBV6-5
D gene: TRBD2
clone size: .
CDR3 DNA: TGTGCCAGCAGTAAGACTAGCATCGGTGAGCAGTTCTTC
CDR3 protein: CASSKTSIGEQFF

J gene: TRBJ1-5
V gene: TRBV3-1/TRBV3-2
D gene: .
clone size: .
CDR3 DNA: TGTGCCAGCAGCCAAGCAGGGATCGGTCAGCCCCAGCATTTT
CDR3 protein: CASSQAGIGQPQHF

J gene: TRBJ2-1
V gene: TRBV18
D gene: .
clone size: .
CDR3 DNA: TGTGCCAGCTCATCTATGTCCGAAAAGGAGCAGTTCTTC
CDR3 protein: CASSSMSEKEQFF

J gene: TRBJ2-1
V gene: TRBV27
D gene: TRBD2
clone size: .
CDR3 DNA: TGTGCCAGCAGTTTAGGCGGGAGTCCCTACAATGAGCAGTTCTTC
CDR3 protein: CASSLGGSPYNEQFF

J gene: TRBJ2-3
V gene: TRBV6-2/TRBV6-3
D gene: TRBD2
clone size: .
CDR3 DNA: TGTGCCAGCAGCTCTTACACTAGCGGGAGGAGGGATACGCAGTATTTT
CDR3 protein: CASSSYTSGRRDTQYF

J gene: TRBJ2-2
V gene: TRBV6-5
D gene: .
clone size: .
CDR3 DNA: TGTGCCAGCAGGGGGACAATACAGGTCACCGGGGAGCTGTTTTTT
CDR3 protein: CASRGTIQVTGELFF

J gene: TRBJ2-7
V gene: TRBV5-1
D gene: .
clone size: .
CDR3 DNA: TGCGCCAGCAGCCTGGACGGGGCAGGAACCTACGAGCAGTACTTC
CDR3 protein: CASSLDGAGTYEQYF

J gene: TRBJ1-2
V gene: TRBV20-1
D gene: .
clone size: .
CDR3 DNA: TGCAGTGCTAGTAAGGGGGGATATGGCTACACCTTC
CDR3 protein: CSASKGGYGYTF

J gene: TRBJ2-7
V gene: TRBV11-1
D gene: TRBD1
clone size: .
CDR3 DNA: TGTGCCAGCAGCCCTTTGCAGGGGGCCTACGAGCAGTACTTC
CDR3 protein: CASSPLQGAYEQYF

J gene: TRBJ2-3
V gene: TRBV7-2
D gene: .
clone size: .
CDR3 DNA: TGTGCCAGCAGCTTAGGAGACCGGGGAAACACAGATACGCAGTATTTT
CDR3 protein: CASSLGDRGNTDTQYF

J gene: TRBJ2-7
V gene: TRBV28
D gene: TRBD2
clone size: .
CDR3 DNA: TGTGCCAGCAGTTTCCTGGCGGGAGCGTACGAGCAGTACTTC
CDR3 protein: CASSFLAGAYEQYF

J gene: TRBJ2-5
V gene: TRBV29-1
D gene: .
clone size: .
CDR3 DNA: TGCAGCGTTGAGGGGCTTCAAGAGACCCAGTACTTC
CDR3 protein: CSVEGLQETQYF

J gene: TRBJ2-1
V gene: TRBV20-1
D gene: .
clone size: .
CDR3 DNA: TGCAGTGCTACGTACAATGAGCAGTTCTTC
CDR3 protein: CSATYNEQFF

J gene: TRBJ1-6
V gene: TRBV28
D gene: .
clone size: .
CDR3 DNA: TGTGCCAGCAGTTTAGCGGCCCCCTATAATTCACCCCTCCACTTT
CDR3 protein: CASSLAAPYNSPLHF

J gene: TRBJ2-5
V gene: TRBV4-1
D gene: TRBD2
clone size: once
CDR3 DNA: TGCGCCAGCAGCCAACCTAGCGGGAGGGCCGCGGAGACCCAGTACTTC
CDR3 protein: CASSQPSGRAAETQYF

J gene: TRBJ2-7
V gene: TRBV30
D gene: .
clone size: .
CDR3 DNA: TGTGCCTGGAGATTACAGGGCCGGGGTTACGAGCAGTACTTC
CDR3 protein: CAWRLQGRGYEQYF

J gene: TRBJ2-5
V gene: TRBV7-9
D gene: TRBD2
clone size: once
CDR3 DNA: TGTGCCAGCAGTTCTGCCGGGAGCGGGAATAGCCAAGAGACCCAGTACTTC
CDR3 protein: CASSSAGSGNSQETQYF

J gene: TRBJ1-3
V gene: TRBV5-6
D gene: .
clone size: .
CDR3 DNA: TGTGCCAGCAGCCCCCTGGGGGGGCGCGGCCGAAACACCATATATTTT
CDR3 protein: CASSPLGGRGRNTIYF

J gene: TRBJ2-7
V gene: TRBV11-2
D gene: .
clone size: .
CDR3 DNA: TGTGCCAGCAGCTATGGCGAGGGACCCCTTCAGAGGGAGCAGTACTTC
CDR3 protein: CASSYGEGPLQREQYF

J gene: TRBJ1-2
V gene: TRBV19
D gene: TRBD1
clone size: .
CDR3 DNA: TGTGCCAGTAGCAGTGAGGGCAGGGGGCGAGAAAATGGCTACACCTTC
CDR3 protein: CASSSEGRGRENGYTF

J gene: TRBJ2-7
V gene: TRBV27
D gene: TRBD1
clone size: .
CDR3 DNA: TGTGCCAGCAGTCCGACAGGGGGCGGTAAAGAGGACGAGCAGTACTTC
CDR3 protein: CASSPTGGGKEDEQYF

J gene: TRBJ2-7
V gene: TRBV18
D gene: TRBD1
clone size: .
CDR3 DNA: TGTGCCAGCTCACCACGCCAGGGGGCCCACGAGCAGTACTTC
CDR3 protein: CASSPRQGAHEQYF

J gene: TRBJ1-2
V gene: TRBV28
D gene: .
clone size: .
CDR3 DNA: TGTGCCAGCAGTCCCCGTCGAGGGGCGTCTCCTGGCTACACCTTC
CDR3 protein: CASSPRRGASPGYTF

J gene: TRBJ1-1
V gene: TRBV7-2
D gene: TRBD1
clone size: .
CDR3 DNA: TGTGCCAGCAGCTTAGCGTTTAAGGGGGCTACTGAAGCTTTCTTT
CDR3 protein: CASSLAFKGATEAFF

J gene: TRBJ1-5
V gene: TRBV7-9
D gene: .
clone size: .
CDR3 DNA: TGTGCCAGCAGCTTTGGGTCTGTCGATGGGCCCCAGCATTTT
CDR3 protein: CASSFGSVDGPQHF

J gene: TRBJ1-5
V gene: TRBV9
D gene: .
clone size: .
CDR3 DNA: TGTGCCAGCAGCCTACAGGGAGACAATCAGCCCCAGCATTTT
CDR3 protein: CASSLQGDNQPQHF

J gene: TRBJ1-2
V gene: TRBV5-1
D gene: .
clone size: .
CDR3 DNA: TGCGCCAGCAGCAGGGGTGGGGCGTTTGACTATGGCTACACCTTC
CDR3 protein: CASSRGGAFDYGYTF

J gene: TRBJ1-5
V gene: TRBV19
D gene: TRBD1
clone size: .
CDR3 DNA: TGTGCCAGTAGGGGACAGGGCAGTCAGCCCCAGCATTTT
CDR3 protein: CASRGQGSQPQHF

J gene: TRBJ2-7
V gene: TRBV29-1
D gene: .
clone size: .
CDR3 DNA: TGCAGCGTTCGCTTCTCCCGCTCCTACGAGCAGTACTTC
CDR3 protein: CSVRFSRSYEQYF

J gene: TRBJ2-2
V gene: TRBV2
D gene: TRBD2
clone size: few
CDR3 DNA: TGTGCCAGCAACCCCTTGGACGGGGGGACCGGGGAGCTGTTTTTT
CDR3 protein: CASNPLDGGTGELFF

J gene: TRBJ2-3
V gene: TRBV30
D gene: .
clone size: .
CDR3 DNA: TGTGCCTGGACACGGGCAGGCACAGATACGCAGTATTTT
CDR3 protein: CAWTRAGTDTQYF

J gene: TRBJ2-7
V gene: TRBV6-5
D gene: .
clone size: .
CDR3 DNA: TGTGCCAGCAGTTACGGCAGGCCAAGCTCCTACGAGCAGTACTTC
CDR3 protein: CASSYGRPSSYEQYF

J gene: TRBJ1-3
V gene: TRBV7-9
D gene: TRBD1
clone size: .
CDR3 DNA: TGTGCCAGCAGCTCCCCCCCAGGGGGCTCTGGAAACACCATATATTTT
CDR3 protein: CASSSPPGGSGNTIYF